This entry concerns a single T cell receptor (beta chain). Assay used: immunoSEQ multiplex PCR; TCRdb lists only in-frame clones, some missing. The sample includes fewer than 300,000 clones, about nine tenths seen only once; the top ten take about 2.5%. Trimming took 5 bases from V and 2 from J; bases not matched to a gene: 12. The germline gives CDR1 SGHTA, CDR2 FQGNSA. The CDR3 spans 16 residues. The data are from a study of blood T cell repertoires in COVID-19. As for the study in general: Sample material is recorded as cDNA or gDNA derived from T cells, B-cell-depleted T cells, or PBMCs.

Seattle's enrolled individuals joined amid active infection and were then monitored longitudinally. The sequenced material came from peripheral blood. The chain uses TRBV7-2 and TRBJ2-7; 7 bases are a match to TRBD1. The TCR originated in a young adult with COVID-19, enrolled during active disease. CDR3 bases: TGTGCCAGCAGCCTCAGACAGGGTCCCTCTCCCTACGAGCAGTACTTC. As protein: CASSLRQGPSPYEQYF.